The sequence of this T cell receptor (beta chain) was determined in a study of cytomegalovirus exposure and HLA in healthy donors. About the study: Sequencing of 150 million to 200 million T cells in an earlier analysis found roughly 120 million unique TCR beta sequences.

J lost 1 base, V lost 5 bases, and 12 bases had no gene match. The CDR3 consists of 17 residues. Germline assignment: CDR1 SEHNR and CDR2 FQNEAQ (reference sequence). The PCR made use of 60 Vbeta and 13 Jbeta primers. Authors' processing steps: Unique TCR beta chains totaled some 80 million in a later count, with around 11 million of them shared. Profiling relied on immunoSEQ multiplex PCR, and the TCRdb table lists in-frame clones only, not all of them. That table gives V, J and clone size, and the DNA gave D and trimming. There are roughly 130,000 clones in the sample; under 85% occur only once, and 5.8% lies in the top ten.

The TCR was taken from a woman aged 45 to 65 in good health and CMV-seropositive. The sample consisted of PBMCs. This chain connects TRBV7-9 to TRBJ2-7; 9 nucleotides align to TRBD1. CDR3 residues: CASSDIFGDRASYEQYF. The CDR3 bases are TGTGCCAGCAGCGATATTTTCGGGGACAGGGCATCCTACGAGCAGTACTTC.